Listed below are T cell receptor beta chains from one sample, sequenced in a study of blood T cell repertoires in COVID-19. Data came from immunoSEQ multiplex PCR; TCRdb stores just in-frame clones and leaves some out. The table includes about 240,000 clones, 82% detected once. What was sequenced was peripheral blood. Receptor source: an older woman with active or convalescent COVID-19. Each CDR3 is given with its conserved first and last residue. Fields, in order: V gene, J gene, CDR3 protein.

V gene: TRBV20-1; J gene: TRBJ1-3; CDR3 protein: CSASIQSGNTIYF
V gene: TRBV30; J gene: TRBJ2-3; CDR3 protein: CAWSGTSLTQYF
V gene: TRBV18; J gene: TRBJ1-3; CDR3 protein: CASSGTLGESAIYF
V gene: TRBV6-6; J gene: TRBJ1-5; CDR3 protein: CASSQGPAWQPQHF
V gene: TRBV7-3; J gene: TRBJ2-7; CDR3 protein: CASSPTQGAGYEQYF
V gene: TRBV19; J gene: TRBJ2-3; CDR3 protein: CASSGGQFTDTQYF
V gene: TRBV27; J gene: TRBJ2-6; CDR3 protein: CASSLRGSGANVLTF
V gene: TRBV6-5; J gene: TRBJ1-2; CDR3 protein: CASVIGGPYGYTF
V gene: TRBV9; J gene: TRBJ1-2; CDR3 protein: CASSVAGQRGYTF
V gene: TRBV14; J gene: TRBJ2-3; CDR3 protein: CASSYVRGPEDTQYF
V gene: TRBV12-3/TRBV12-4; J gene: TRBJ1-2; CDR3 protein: CASSLVQNYGYTF
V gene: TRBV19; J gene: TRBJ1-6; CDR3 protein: CASSIAPNMANSPLHF
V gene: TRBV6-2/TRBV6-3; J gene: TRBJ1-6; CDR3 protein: CASSARVLGNSPLHF
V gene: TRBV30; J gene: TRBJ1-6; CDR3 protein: CAWRQGGISLHF
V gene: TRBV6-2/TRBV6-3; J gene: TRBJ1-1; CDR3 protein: CASSITTDEAFF
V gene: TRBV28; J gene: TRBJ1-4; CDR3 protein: CASTRTSSNEKLFF
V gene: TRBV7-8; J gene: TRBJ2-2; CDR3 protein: CASSLLAGGANTGELFF
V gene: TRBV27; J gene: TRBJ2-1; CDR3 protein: CASSLWGTTTPNEQFF
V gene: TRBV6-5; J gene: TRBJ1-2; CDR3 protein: CASSPRGHTNYGYTF
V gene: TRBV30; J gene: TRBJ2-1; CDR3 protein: CAWSSGLASYNEQFF
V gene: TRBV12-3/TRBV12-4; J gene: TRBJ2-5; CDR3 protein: CASTGGETQYF
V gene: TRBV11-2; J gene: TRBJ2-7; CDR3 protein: CASSWSGGLYEQYF
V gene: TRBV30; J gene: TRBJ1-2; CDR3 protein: CAWSVQGDEGYTF
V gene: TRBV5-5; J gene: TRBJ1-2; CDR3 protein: CASSYQGLYGYGYTF
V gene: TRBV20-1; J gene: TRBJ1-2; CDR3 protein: CSATGGYGYTF
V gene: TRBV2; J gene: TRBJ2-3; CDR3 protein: CASSGQGTDTQYF
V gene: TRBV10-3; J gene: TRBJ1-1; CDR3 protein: CAIRLQGGFTEAFF
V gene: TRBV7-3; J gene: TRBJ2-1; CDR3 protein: CASSLTTDRGWNEQFF
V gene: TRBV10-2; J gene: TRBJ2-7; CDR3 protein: CASTPTGGHYEQYF
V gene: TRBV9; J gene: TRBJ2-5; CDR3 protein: CASSVDNGQRETQYF
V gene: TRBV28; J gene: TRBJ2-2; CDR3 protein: CASSTAGDGTGELFF
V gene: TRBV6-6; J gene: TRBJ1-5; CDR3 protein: CASSQTGNSNQPQHF
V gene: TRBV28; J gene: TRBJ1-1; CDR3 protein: CASSPPGGTEAFF
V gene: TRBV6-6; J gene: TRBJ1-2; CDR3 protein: CASDRTGYSYGYTF
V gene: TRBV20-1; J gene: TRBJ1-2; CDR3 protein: CSARQNYGYTF
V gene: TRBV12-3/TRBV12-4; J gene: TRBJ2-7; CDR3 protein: CASSTTEAYEQYF
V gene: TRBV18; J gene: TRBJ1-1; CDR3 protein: CASSPTFGANTEAFF
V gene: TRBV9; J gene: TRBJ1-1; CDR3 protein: CASSVAPGGMNTEAFF
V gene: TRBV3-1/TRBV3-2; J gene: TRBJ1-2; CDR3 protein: CASSQDGTVNYGYTF
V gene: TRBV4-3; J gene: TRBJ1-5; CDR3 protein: CASSRSGSNQPQHF
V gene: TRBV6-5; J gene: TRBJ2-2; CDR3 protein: CASRSRPVTGELFF
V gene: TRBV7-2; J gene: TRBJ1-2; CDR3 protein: CASSLEYGRGYGYTF
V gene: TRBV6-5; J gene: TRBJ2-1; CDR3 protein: CASSYSVGGGFDEQFF
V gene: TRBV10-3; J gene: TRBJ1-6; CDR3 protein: CAIRGQTNSPLHF
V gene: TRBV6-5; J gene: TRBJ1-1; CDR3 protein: CAATGPIGTEAFF